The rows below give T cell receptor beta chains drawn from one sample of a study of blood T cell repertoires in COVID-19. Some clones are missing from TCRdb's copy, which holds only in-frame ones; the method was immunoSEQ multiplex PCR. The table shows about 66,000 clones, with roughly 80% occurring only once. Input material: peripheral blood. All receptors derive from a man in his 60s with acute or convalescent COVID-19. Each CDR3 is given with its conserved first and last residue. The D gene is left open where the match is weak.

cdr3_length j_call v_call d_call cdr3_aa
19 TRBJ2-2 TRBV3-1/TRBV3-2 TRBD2 CASSHRSPGLAGTTGELFF
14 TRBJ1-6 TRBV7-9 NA CASSFKGRNSPLHF
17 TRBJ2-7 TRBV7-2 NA CASSFTPLAPDTYEQYF
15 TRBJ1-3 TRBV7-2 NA CASSPRNRHGNTIYF
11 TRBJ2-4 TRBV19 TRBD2 CASSEGGVPYF
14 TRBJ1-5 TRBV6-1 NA CASSEFPGNQPQHF
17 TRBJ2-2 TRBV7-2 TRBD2 CASSFGPAGGHTGELFF
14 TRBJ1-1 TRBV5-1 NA CASSLSRVQGEAFF
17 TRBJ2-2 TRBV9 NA CASSVSAGRPNTGELFF
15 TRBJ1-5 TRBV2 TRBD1 CASTPQGGWNQPQHF
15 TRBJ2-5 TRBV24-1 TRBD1 CATSSGQGVGETQYF
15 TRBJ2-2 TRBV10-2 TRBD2 CASTLAGAWTGELFF
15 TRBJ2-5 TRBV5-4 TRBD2 CASSYPSGGAETQYF
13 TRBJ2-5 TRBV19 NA CASSISYQETQYF
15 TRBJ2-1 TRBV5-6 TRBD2 CASSVGLAEYNEQFF
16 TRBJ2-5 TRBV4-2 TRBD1 CASSQVEGAQVKTQYF
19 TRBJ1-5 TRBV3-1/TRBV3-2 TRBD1 CASSLYGTGKGACNQPQHF
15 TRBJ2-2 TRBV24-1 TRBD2 CATSASGVLTGELFF
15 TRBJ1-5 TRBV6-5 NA CASSYSSRPNQPQHF
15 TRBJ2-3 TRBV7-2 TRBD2 CASSLRSGASDTQYF
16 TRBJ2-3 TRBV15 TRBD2 CATSRGSGRSTDTQYF
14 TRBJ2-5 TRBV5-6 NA CASSLEQGSETQYF
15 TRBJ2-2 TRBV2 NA CASSEFPLATGELFF
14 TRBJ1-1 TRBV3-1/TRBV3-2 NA CASSQGTAKAEAFF
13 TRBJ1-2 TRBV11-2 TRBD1 CASSRRGAQGYTF